This passage covers 9 T cell receptor beta chains from one sample sequenced in a study of neoadjuvant anti-PD-1 for oral cavity cancer. Time point denoted: after neoadjuvant nivolumab, at surgical resection. Generated by immunoSEQ multiplex PCR, the TCRdb table keeps only in-frame clones and is missing some. The sample consists of about 14,000 clones, around 82% of them appearing once. The sample was PBMCs, taken after nivolumab (anti-PD-1) treatment. These receptors all come from a person aged 40 to 85 with oral cavity squamous cell carcinoma.

CDR3: CASSFGTGLGELFF. DNA for the CDR3: TGTGCCAGCAGTTTTGGGACAGGGCTCGGGGAGCTGTTTTTT. This sequence joins TRBV6-5 and TRBJ2-2, with 9 bases identical to TRBD1. Germline V gene data show CDR1 as MNHEY and CDR2 as SVGAGI. V lost 4 bases, J lost 7 bases, and 4 bases stayed unmatched. This CDR3 has 14 residues.

V and J are TRBV27 and TRBJ2-7; 12 bases map to TRBD2. The CDR3 loop spans 16 amino acids. Germline V gene lookup returns CDR1 MNHEY and CDR2 SMNVEV (reference sequence). The V gene end was trimmed by 7 bases and the J gene end by 3 bases; junction bases not matched to a gene: 10. CDR3 loop: CASTSLAGGIHYEQYF. CDR3 nucleotide sequence: TGTGCCAGCACCTCCCTAGCGGGAGGGATTCACTACGAGCAGTACTTC.

V and J are TRBV9 and TRBJ1-1; D not certain. Germline V CDR1 and CDR2: SGDLS, YYNGEE. V gave up 0 bases and J gave up 7 bases, with 10 bases separating them. The CDR3 has 13 amino acids. This CDR3 is CASSVGPHLEAFF. The CDR3, as DNA: TGTGCCAGCAGCGTAGGACCACACCTTGAAGCTTTCTTT.

The chain is built from TRBV27 and TRBJ2-3; 11 bases line up with TRBD2. CDR3 length: 14 amino acids. Germline-derived CDR1 and CDR2 are MNHEY and SMNVEV (reference sequence). Trimming cost V 11 bases and J 6 bases; bases outside gene matches: 10. CDR3 region: CAVRVAGGVDTQYF. In DNA, the CDR3 is TGTGCCGTTCGTGTAGCGGGAGGGGTGGATACGCAGTATTTT.

The chain combines TRBV27 with TRBJ1-2; D gene unclear. V was cut by 1 base and J by 2 bases, with 5 bases left in between. The CDR3 sequence is 13 residues long. Germline lookup yields CDR1 MNHEY and CDR2 SMNVEV (reference sequence). The CDR3 region is CASSLFINYGYTF. The CDR3 coding sequence is TGTGCCAGCAGTTTATTCATCAACTATGGCTACACCTTC.

This clone was seen a single time. The chain links TRBV7-9 to TRBJ2-7, with D perhaps assigned TRBD1 or TRBD2 (6 bases each). With 2 bases removed from V and 6 bases from J, the gap between germline ends came to 14 bases. Germline lookup yields CDR1 SEHNR and CDR2 FQNEAQ (reference sequence). This CDR3 comprises 14 residues. CDR3 amino acids: CASSLNSPGAEQYF. The CDR3 DNA reads as TGTGCCAGCAGCTTAAACTCCCCGGGGGCCGAGCAGTACTTC. Full variable domain (remainder filled in from reference TRBV7-9 and TRBJ2-7): DTGVSQNPRHKITKRGQNVTFRCDPISEHNRLYWYRQTLGQGPEFLTYFQNEAQLEKSRLLSDRFSAERPKGSFSTLEIQRTEQGDSAMYLCASSLNSPGAEQYFGPGTRLTVT.

The rearrangement links TRBV19 to TRBJ2-5; weak D call: TRBD1 (6 bases). The germline V gene encodes CDR1 LNHDA and CDR2 SQIVND (reference sequence). CDR3 length: 15 residues. The germline V and J ends were trimmed by 5 bases and 2 bases, with 15 bases remaining between them. CDR3 nucleotides: TGTGCCAGTAGTGATGATTGGGACACACAAGAGACCCAGTACTTC. The encoded protein is CASSDDWDTQETQYF.

The genes are TRBV10-3 and TRBJ1-2; 9 bases are a match to TRBD1. Germline assignment: CDR1 ENHRY and CDR2 SYGVKD. The CDR3 extends over 17 amino acids. Trimming at V came to 4 bases and at J to 7 bases, leaving 16 bases not matched to a gene. The CDR3 here is CAISVDPGTGLSGGYTF. CDR3 in DNA: TGTGCCATCAGTGTAGATCCCGGGACAGGGCTATCTGGTGGCTACACCTTC.

V and J are TRBV6-5 and TRBJ2-7, with D possibly being TRBD2 (6 bases). This CDR3 comprises 14 residues. Deletions cut 2 bases from V and 4 bases from J, with 12 bases between. Germline V gene lookup returns CDR1 MNHEY and CDR2 SVGAGI. The CDR3 spells CASSYGGIGYEQYF. As DNA, the CDR3 is TGTGCCAGCAGTTACGGCGGGATAGGTTACGAGCAGTACTTC.